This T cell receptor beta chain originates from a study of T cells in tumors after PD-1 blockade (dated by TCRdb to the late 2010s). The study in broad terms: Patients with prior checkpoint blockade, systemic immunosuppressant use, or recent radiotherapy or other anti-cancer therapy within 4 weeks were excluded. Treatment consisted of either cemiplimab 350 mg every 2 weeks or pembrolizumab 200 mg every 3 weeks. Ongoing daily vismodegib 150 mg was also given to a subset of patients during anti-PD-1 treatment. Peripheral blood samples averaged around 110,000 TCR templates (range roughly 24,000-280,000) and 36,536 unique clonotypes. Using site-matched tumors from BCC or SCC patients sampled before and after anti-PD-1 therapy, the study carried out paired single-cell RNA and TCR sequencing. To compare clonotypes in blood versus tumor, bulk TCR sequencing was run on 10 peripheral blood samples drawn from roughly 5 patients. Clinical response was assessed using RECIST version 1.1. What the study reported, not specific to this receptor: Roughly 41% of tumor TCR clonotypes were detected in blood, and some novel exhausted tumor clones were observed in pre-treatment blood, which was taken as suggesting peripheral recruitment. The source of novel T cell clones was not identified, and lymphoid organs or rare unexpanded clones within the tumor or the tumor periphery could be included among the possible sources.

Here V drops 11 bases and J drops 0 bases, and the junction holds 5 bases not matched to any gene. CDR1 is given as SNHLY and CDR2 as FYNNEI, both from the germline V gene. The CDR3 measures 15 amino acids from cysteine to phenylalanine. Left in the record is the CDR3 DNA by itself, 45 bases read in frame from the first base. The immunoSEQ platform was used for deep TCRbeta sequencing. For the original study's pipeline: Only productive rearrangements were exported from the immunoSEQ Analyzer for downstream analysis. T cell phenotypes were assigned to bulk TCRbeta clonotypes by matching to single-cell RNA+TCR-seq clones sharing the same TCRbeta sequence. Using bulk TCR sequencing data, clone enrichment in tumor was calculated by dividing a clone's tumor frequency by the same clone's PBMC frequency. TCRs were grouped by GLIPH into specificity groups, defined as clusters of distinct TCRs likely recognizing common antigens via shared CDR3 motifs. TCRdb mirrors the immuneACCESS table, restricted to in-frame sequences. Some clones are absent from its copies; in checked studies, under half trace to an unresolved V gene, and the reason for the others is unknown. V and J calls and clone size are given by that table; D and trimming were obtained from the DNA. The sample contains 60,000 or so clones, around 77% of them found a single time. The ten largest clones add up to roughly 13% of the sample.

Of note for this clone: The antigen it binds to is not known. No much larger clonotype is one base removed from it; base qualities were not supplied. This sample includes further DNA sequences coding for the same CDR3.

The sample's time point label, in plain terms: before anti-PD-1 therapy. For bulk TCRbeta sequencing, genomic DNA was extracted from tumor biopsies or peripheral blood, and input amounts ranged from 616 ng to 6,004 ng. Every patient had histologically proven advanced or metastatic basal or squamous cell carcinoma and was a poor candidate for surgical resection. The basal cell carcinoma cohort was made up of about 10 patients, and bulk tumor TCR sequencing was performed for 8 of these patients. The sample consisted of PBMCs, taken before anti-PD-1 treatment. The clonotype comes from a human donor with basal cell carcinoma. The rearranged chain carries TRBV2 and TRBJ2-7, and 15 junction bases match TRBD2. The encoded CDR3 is CARGTSGGNSYEQYF. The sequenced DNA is TGTGCCCGGGGGACTAGCGGGGGGAACTCCTACGAGCAGTACTTC.